Listed here is a single TCR beta chain. This specimen comes from a study of T cell responses to AZD1222 COVID-19 vaccine. Clones were read by immunoSEQ multiplex PCR, and TCRdb kept only the in-frame ones, dropping some. This repertoire shows some 120,000 clones, just under 95% found once; its top ten account for around 6.6%. The receptor was isolated from an adult in good health. The sequencing here drew on peripheral blood, taken on day 0 of AZD1222 vaccination.

CDR3 loop: CASRPGLAYSYEQYF. The CDR3 region has the DNA TGCGCCAGCAGACCGGGACTAGCCTACTCCTACGAGCAGTACTTC. V and J are TRBV5-1 and TRBJ2-7; 9 bases align to TRBD2. J was trimmed by 0 bases and V by 5 bases; bases with no gene match: 6. The CDR3 is 15 amino acids. The germline gives CDR1 SGHRS, CDR2 YFSETQ. Based on the CDR3 plus reference TRBV5-1 and TRBJ2-7, the full variable domain is KAGVTQTPRYLIKTRGQQVTLSCSPISGHRSVSWYQQTPGQGLQFLFEYFSETQRNKGNFPGRFSGRQFSNSRSEMNVSTLELGDSALYLCASRPGLAYSYEQYFGPGTRLTVT.